This TCR beta chain is from a study of blood T cell repertoires in COVID-19. The table lists this clone with a count of one. Sequencing was performed with immunoSEQ multiplex PCR; in TCRdb, only in-frame clones are kept and a portion is missing. In the table there are 250,000 to 300,000 clones, around 90% of which are singletons. This TCR was recovered from a woman between 45 and 60 years old who had recovered from COVID-19. The sequenced material came from peripheral blood.

The CDR3 sequence: CASSPRTSGGLYNEQFF. CDR3 bases: TGTGCCAGCTCACCACGGACTAGCGGGGGACTTTACAATGAGCAGTTCTTC. The rearrangement links TRBV18 to TRBJ2-1; 13 positions agree with TRBD2. The CDR3 loop spans 17 amino acids. Germline values: CDR1 KGHSH, CDR2 LQKENI. V lost 1 base, J lost 4 bases, and 4 bases stayed unmatched.